Presented here are 14 T cell receptor beta chains from one specimen sequenced in a study of blood T cell repertoires in COVID-19. TCRdb's copy holds only in-frame clones and misses some; the assay was immunoSEQ multiplex PCR. Among over 200,000 clones listed, around 83% were seen once. What was sequenced was peripheral blood. These receptors were collected from a woman aged 50 to 60 with acute or convalescent COVID-19.

This chain connects TRBV30 to TRBJ2-5; 9 positions agree with TRBD2. The V and J ends lost 3 bases and 2 bases, in that order; junction bases with no gene match: 7. The V gene's germline CDR1 is GTSNPN and CDR2 SVGIG (reference sequence). The CDR3 sequence is 15 residues long. The CDR3 DNA reads as TGTGCCTGGAGCGGAGCGGGGGGTTTTCAAGAGACCCAGTACTTC. It translates to CAWSGAGGFQETQYF. The full variable domain, completed using reference TRBV30 and TRBJ2-5, is SQTIHQWPATLVQPVGSPLSLECTVEGTSNPNLYWYRQAAGRGLQLLFYSVGIGQISSEVPQNLSASRPQDRQFILSSKKLLLSDSGFYLCAWSGAGGFQETQYFGPGTRLLVL.

The chain has TRBV7-3 and TRBJ2-5; possible D gene TRBD2, 6 bases. V was clipped by 2 bases and J by 4 bases, with 11 bases between them. The CDR3 consists of 14 residues. Germline assignment: CDR1 SGHTA and CDR2 FQGTGA. The CDR3 loop reads CASSLLGGGETQYF. In nucleotides, the CDR3 is TGTGCCAGCAGCTTACTGGGGGGAGGAGAGACCCAGTACTTC.

The sample holds a few counts of this clone. The chain links TRBV4-2 to TRBJ2-5, with 9 bases fitting TRBD2. Germline V gene lookup returns CDR1 LGHNA and CDR2 YNFKEQ. The CDR3 sequence is 12 residues long. J lost 11 bases, V lost 4 bases, and 5 bases had no gene match. The CDR3 DNA reads TGTGCCAGCAGCCCTGGGCGGGGGGGGCAGTACTTC. Amino acid sequence: CASSPGRGGQYF.

The chain couples TRBV5-1 to TRBJ2-7; 9 bases fit TRBD1. This CDR3 region has 17 residues. The V gene's germline CDR1 is SGHRS and CDR2 YFSETQ. The V and J ends lost 1 base and 2 bases, in that order; junction bases with no gene match: 10. CDR3 amino acids: CASSLLWARQGAYEQYF. The CDR3 DNA is TGCGCCAGCAGCTTGTTATGGGCCAGACAGGGGGCCTACGAGCAGTACTTC.

This sequence joins TRBV3-1 (or the pseudogene TRBV3-2) and TRBJ1-2, with 11 bases that match TRBD1. The CDR3 extends over 16 amino acids. Germline V lookup: CDR1 LGHDT, CDR2 YNNKEL (reference sequence). V lost 0 bases to trimming and J lost 4 bases; unmatched junction nucleotides: 4. The chain's CDR3 is CASSQEGQGVSYGYTF. The CDR3 DNA follows: TGTGCCAGCAGCCAAGAGGGACAGGGGGTTAGCTATGGCTACACCTTC.

The CDR3 region has the DNA TGTGCCAGCGAGATTAGCGAGTACAATGAGCAGTTCTTC. Translation gives CASEISEYNEQFF. This sequence joins TRBV7-9 and TRBJ2-1, with D possibly being TRBD2 (5 bases). The ends were cut back, 8 bases at V and 4 bases at J, with 12 bases in the middle. The CDR3 is 13 residues long. The germline CDR1 and CDR2 sequences are SEHNR and FQNEAQ (reference sequence).

V usage is TRBV10-2 and J usage is TRBJ2-3; 10 bases are a match to TRBD2. The V and J ends lost 2 bases and 6 bases, in that order; junction bases with no gene match: 2. The length of the CDR3 is 14 residues. Germline CDR1 and CDR2: WSHSY and SAAADI. CDR3 sequence: CASSEAAGGDTQYF. The CDR3 bases are TGCGCCAGCAGTGAGGCAGCGGGAGGGGATACGCAGTATTTT.

The V call is TRBV28, the J call TRBJ1-4, with 9 bases fitting TRBD1. V gave up 6 bases and J gave up 6 bases; unmatched junction bases: 14. Germline CDR1 reads MDHEN; CDR2 reads SYDVKM. The CDR3 length is 17 residues. In DNA form, the CDR3 reads TGTGCCAGCAGAGATACGGGACAGGGCTCCCCTGATGAAAAACTGTTTTTT. It translates to CASRDTGQGSPDEKLFF.

The rearrangement links TRBV5-1 to TRBJ1-4; D is uncertain. The CDR3 is 17 residues long. CDR1 and CDR2 from the germline V gene are SGHRS and YFSETQ. With 1 base removed from V and 0 bases from J, the gap between germline ends came to 13 bases. The CDR3, as DNA: TGCGCCAGCAGCTTGCAGTCGCTTACCGCAACTAATGAAAAACTGTTTTTT. Translating it yields CASSLQSLTATNEKLFF. Filled out from reference TRBV5-1 and TRBJ1-4, the complete variable domain reads KAGVTQTPRYLIKTRGQQVTLSCSPISGHRSVSWYQQTPGQGLQFLFEYFSETQRNKGNFPGRFSGRQFSNSRSEMNVSTLELGDSALYLCASSLQSLTATNEKLFFGSGTQLSVL.

This rearrangement joins TRBV6-5 to TRBJ2-7, with a possible D match to TRBD2 (6 bases). V was shortened by 2 bases and J by 2 bases, with 13 bases between the two germline ends. CDR1 is MNHEY, CDR2 SVGAGI, per germline. The CDR3 loop spans 15 amino acids. The CDR3 DNA sequence: TGTGCCAGCAGTTACACGGGGGAGCACCCCTACGAGCAGTACTTC. Residues: CASSYTGEHPYEQYF.

The V call is TRBV28, the J call TRBJ2-1, with 8 bases lining up with TRBD2. CDR3 length equals 15 residues. V was pared by 7 bases and J by 4 bases, with 9 bases of the junction left unmatched. The germline CDR1 and CDR2 sequences are MDHEN and SYDVKM. Here the CDR3 reads CASTTAGAGYNEQFF. CDR3 coding DNA: TGTGCCAGCACCACAGCGGGAGCAGGGTACAATGAGCAGTTCTTC.

The V call is TRBV12-3 or TRBV12-4, the J call TRBJ2-1; D perhaps matches TRBD1 (5 bases). V was cut by 6 bases and J by 12 bases, with 15 bases left in between. The CDR3 consists of 12 residues. CDR3 amino acids: CASSKKGIGQFF. CDR3 DNA: TGTGCCAGCAGCAAAAAGGGGATCGGGCAGTTCTTC.

A single count supports this clone. This chain links TRBV20-1 with TRBJ1-2, with 8 bases lining up with TRBD1. The CDR3 loop spans 15 amino acids. With V trimmed by 3 bases and J by 2 bases, 8 bases remained unmatched. From germline, CDR1 is DFQATT and CDR2 SNEGSKA (reference sequence). The CDR3 here is CSASYHQGANYGYTF. The DNA for the CDR3 is TGCAGTGCTAGTTACCACCAGGGGGCGAACTATGGCTACACCTTC.

This chain links TRBV13 with TRBJ2-1; 15 nucleotides agree with TRBD2. J gave up 0 bases and V 5 bases, and 11 bases lay outside the gene matches. The CDR3 loop spans 20 amino acids. CDR1 and CDR2 (germline): PRHDT, FYEKMQ (reference sequence). CDR3 region: CASSTASGTSGRSSYNEQFF. CDR3 coding DNA: TGTGCCAGCAGCACAGCAAGCGGGACTAGCGGGAGGAGCTCCTACAATGAGCAGTTCTTC.